This paragraph covers one T cell receptor beta chain sequence. The target antigen is unknown. This CDR3 has 14 residues. The V end lost 1 base, the J end lost 9 bases, and 12 bases lay between the germline ends. Per the germline V gene, CDR1 is LNHNV and CDR2 is YYDKDF (reference sequence). The data are from a study of cytomegalovirus exposure and HLA in healthy donors. The wider study: As an earlier analysis found, roughly 170 million T cells yielded around 110 million unique TCR beta sequences. A data release that came early held 80 million or so unique TCRs from HLA-typed donors.

Study results and limitations: Researchers counted roughly 160 TCR beta chains as cytomegalovirus-associated. Exclusion as indistinguishable affected some V segments, including TRBV6-2 and TRBV6-3.

Amplification used 60 Vbeta primers and 13 Jbeta primers. Some clones are missing from TCRdb's copy, which holds only in-frame ones; the method was immunoSEQ multiplex PCR. The sample lists some 90,000 clones, over 75% occurring once. The chain carries TRBV15 and TRBJ2-2; D is perhaps TRBD1 (5 bases). Sequencing was performed on PBMCs. The receptor's source is a boy aged 5-17 years in good health and CMV-seronegative. The CDR3 region has the DNA TGTGCCACCAGCAGAGGTCGGCAGGGATGGGAGCTGTTTTTT. Residues: CATSRGRQGWELFF.